This TCR beta chain was profiled in a study of OX40 agonist ivuxolimab in advanced cancers. Across the study: Patients enrolled in dose escalation were diagnosed with hepatocellular carcinoma, melanoma, renal cell or head and neck cancer. Points from the study as a whole: The CD4+ and CD8+ T cells in the blood had expanded clonally by week 6 at 0.1 to 3.0 mg/kg. What antigens the expanded peripheral T cells recognized was never established. More expanded clones were seen, on average, in CD8+ T cells than in CD4+.

Clones were sequenced by immunoSEQ multiplex PCR, and TCRdb holds only the in-frame ones, with some missing. This table holds about 50,000 clones, more than 70% found once. Worth noting for this clone: What it binds is unknown. At one end, the junction sequence differs from germline, possibly due to a read error.

The CDR3 extends over 11 amino acids. From germline, CDR1 is LNHDA and CDR2 SQIVND (reference sequence). The sequenced sample was CD4+ or CD8+ T cells sorted from blood, obtained in a trial of the OX40 agonist ivuxolimab. This clonotype originated in an adult with an advanced solid tumor such as melanoma, head and neck, liver or kidney cancer. The chain combines TRBV19 with TRBJ2-1; TRBD2 matches at 7 bases. Written as DNA, the CDR3 is TGCTCGGGGGGAGAGGGGAATGAGCAGTTCTTC. Its protein product is CSGGEGNEQFF.